The 24 T cell receptor beta chains listed next were all sequenced from one sample in a study of T-cell reconstitution after alpha-beta-depleted transplantation in children. The TCRbeta library was prepared with unique molecular identifiers. MiXCR, run by TCRdb on the PCR reads, gives a single entry per CDR3 protein. The data show approximately 520,000 distinct CDR3 sequences, roughly an eighth seen once. The sample consisted of PBMCs, mostly from graft donor cells, taken 180 days after TCRalphabeta/CD19-depleted stem cell transplant. These receptors were taken from a female patient between 2 and 15 years old who had a stem cell transplant for aplastic anemia, so the T cells may come from the graft donor.

This clonotype showed up just a few times. J is TRBJ1-2 and V is TRBV12-3 or TRBV12-4; TRBD1 matches at 8 bases. The CDR3 has 15 residues. The ends lost 7 bases at V and 3 bases at J; junction bases unmatched: 10. The CDR3 region is CASTTTGGSDYGYTF. The CDR3 bases are TGTGCCAGCACCACAACAGGGGGGAGCGACTATGGCTACACCTTC.

This chain links TRBV19 with TRBJ2-2; D uncertain. Trimming stripped 2 bases from V and 4 bases from J, with 11 bases between. The CDR3 sequence is 15 residues long. The germline V gene encodes CDR1 LNHDA and CDR2 SQIVND (reference sequence). CDR3 bases: TGTGCCAGTAGTATACCCCTCTCGGGCACCGGGGAGCTGTTTTTT. Protein sequence: CASSIPLSGTGELFF.

This clonotype appeared a single time. At one boundary the junction diverges from the germline segment, which might be a read error. This chain connects TRBV29-1 to TRBJ1-1; no firm D call. The CDR3 sequence is 11 residues long. CDR1 is SQVTM and CDR2 is ANQGSEA in the germline V gene. The CDR3 reads CSAEENTEAFF. The DNA of the CDR3 is TGCAGCGCTGAAGAAAACACTGAAGCTTTCTTT.

This clonotype was observed a handful of times. The chain is built from TRBV20-1 and TRBJ1-1; 7 bases fit TRBD1. This CDR3 is 14 amino acids long. Germline CDR1 DFQATT, CDR2 SNEGSKA (reference sequence). V lost 6 bases, J lost 1 base, and 8 bases stayed unmatched. CDR3: CSAGKGAGNTEAFF. The CDR3 coding sequence is TGCAGTGCGGGGAAGGGGGCGGGGAACACTGAAGCTTTCTTT.

The chain uses TRBV18 and TRBJ2-7; possible D gene TRBD1, 6 bases. The CDR3 spans 12 residues. Germline-derived CDR1 and CDR2 are KGHSH and LQKENI. V lost 3 bases to trimming and J lost 7 bases, with 10 bases between them. CDR3 sequence reads: CASSPATGEQYV. CDR3 bases: TGTGCCAGCTCACCCGCGACAGGTGAGCAGTACGTC.

In this sample, this clonotype turned up many times. V usage is TRBV18 and J usage is TRBJ2-7; the D is unclear. Germline V gives CDR1 KGHSH, CDR2 LQKENI. This CDR3 spans 13 amino acids. V gave up 3 bases and J gave up 3 bases, with 9 bases separating them. Written as DNA, the CDR3 is TGTGCCAGCTCACCCCCCGGCCTCTACGAGCAGTACGTC. This gives the protein CASSPPGLYEQYV.

This clonotype was observed a few times. The V gene is TRBV20-1, the J gene TRBJ1-1; TRBD1 matches 7 bases. Germline V gives CDR1 DFQATT, CDR2 SNEGSKA (reference sequence). Trimming took 0 bases from V and 1 from J; bases not matched to a gene: 2. This CDR3 has 14 residues. The CDR3 DNA is TGCAGTGCTAGAGATAACAGGGGGAACACTGAAGCTTTCTTT. It specifies CSARDNRGNTEAFF.

The chain uses TRBV20-1 and TRBJ2-7; unclear D gene. The V gene lost 3 bases and the J gene lost 0 bases, with 12 bases spanning the gap. The germline V gene has CDR1 DFQATT and CDR2 SNEGSKA (reference sequence). CDR3 length: 14 residues. In nucleotides, the CDR3 is TGCAGTGCTAGCTCGCCTTCGAGCTCCTACGAGCAGTACGTC. This encodes CSASSPSSSYEQYV.

This clonotype has just one count. A much larger clone lies one base from this, so it may be a read error. The J gene is TRBJ1-1, the V gene TRBV28, with a weak D call TRBD1 (6 bases). V lost 6 bases and J lost 4, with 15 bases in between. This CDR3 has 14 amino acids. The germline V gene encodes CDR1 MDHEN and CDR2 SYDVKM. As DNA, the CDR3 is TGTGCCAGCAGACCTACGGAGGGGGGCACTGAAGCTTTCTTT. Residues: CASRPTEGGTEAFF.

In this sample, this clonotype turned up a few times. The gene calls are TRBV3-1 and TRBJ2-2, with 9 bases that match TRBD2. Germline lookup yields CDR1 LGHDT and CDR2 YNNKEL (reference sequence). This CDR3 comprises 19 residues. The trim removed 2 bases at V and 5 bases at J, leaving 15 bases unmatched. The CDR3 DNA reads as TGTGCCAGCAGCCAAATGGGGTGGGCTAGCGGGAATCCGACCGGGGAGCTGTTTTTT. It is translated as CASSQMGWASGNPTGELFF. Filled out from reference TRBV3-1 and TRBJ2-2, the complete variable domain reads DTAVSQTPKYLVTQMGNDKSIKCEQNLGHDTMYWYKQDSKKFLKIMFSYNNKELIINETVPNRFSPKSPDKAHLNLHINSLELGDSAVYFCASSQMGWASGNPTGELFFGEGSRLTVL.

This clonotype came up a few times. V and J are TRBV28 and TRBJ1-5; D is perhaps TRBD1 (5 bases). Germline V gene lookup returns CDR1 MDHEN and CDR2 SYDVKM. The germline V and J ends were trimmed by 5 bases and 11 bases, with 16 bases remaining between them. CDR3 length equals 13 residues. The DNA of the CDR3 is TGTGCCAGCAGTCCTCACGGAAGACAGACCCAGCATTTT. This sequence encodes CASSPHGRQTQHF.

This chain connects TRBV7-2 to TRBJ2-7, with D uncertain. Trimming took 2 bases from V and 1 from J, leaving 9 bases between them. Germline loops: CDR1 SGHTA, CDR2 FQGNSA. There are 14 residues in the CDR3. The CDR3 DNA sequence: TGTGCCAGCAGCTTACTAGGCGAGTCCTACGAGCAGTACTTC. Protein product: CASSLLGESYEQYF.

This clonotype was picked up a small number of times. The chain recombines TRBV28 with TRBJ2-1, with TRBD2 matching over 8 bases. CDR1 and CDR2 (germline): MDHEN, SYDVKM. CDR3 length: 16 residues. With 4 bases clipped from V and 7 bases from J, the junction kept 12 bases outside the gene matches. The CDR3 DNA reads TGTGCCAGCAGTTCCCAGTTTCCGGGACTAGGAAATGAGCAGTTCTTC. Its translation is CASSSQFPGLGNEQFF.

The CDR3 DNA reads TGCGCCAGCAGCGGCGGGACAGGAAAAACTGAAGCTTTCTTT. It translates to CASSGGTGKTEAFF. The chain has TRBV5-1 and TRBJ1-1, with 8 bases matching TRBD1. CDR1 is SGHRS and CDR2 is YFSETQ in the germline V gene. This CDR3 is 14 amino acids long. Trimming cost V 4 bases and J 5 bases; bases outside gene matches: 7. Supplemented by reference TRBV5-1 and TRBJ1-1, the full variable domain reads KAGVTQTPRYLIKTRGQQVTLSCSPISGHRSVSWYQQTPGQGLQFLFEYFSETQRNKGNFPGRFSGRQFSNSRSEMNVSTLELGDSALYLCASSGGTGKTEAFFGQGTRLTVV.

V usage is TRBV4-2 and J usage is TRBJ2-7; perhaps TRBD1 as D (5 bases). The V gene's germline CDR1 is LGHNA and CDR2 YNFKEQ. The V and J ends lost 0 bases and 0 bases respectively, with 15 bases between them. The CDR3 runs to 17 residues. CDR3 residues: CASSQDRTGFSSYEQYF. CDR3 DNA sequence: TGTGCCAGCAGCCAAGATCGAACAGGCTTCAGCTCCTACGAGCAGTACTTC.

The chain has TRBV6-5 and TRBJ1-2; 7 bases line up with TRBD1. CDR3 length: 12 amino acids. Losses at the gene ends were 8 bases for V and 4 bases for J; bases not matched to a gene: 4. Germline-derived CDR1 and CDR2 are MNHEY and SVGAGI. The CDR3 bases are TGTGCCAGCGTGGACAGGTCCTATGGCTACACCTTC. Its translation is CASVDRSYGYTF.

This sequence joins TRBV12-3 or TRBV12-4 and TRBJ2-3, with D uncertain. The CDR3 has 13 amino acids. Trimming took 3 bases from V and 7 from J, leaving 11 bases between them. The CDR3 region is CASSFSSSNTQYF. CDR3 in DNA: TGTGCCAGCAGTTTCTCCTCTTCTAATACGCAGTATTTT.

The chain couples TRBV18 to TRBJ2-1; TRBD1 matches 10 bases. Germline V gene lookup returns CDR1 KGHSH and CDR2 LQKENI. The CDR3 spans 16 residues. V trimming: 5 bases; J trimming: 5 bases; junction bases outside the gene matches: 9. DNA of the CDR3: TGTGCCAGCTCAGACAAGGGACAGGGGCTAGACAATGAGCAGTTCTTC. This encodes CASSDKGQGLDNEQFF.

J is TRBJ2-1 and V is TRBV28; D is perhaps TRBD1 or TRBD2 (6 bases each). V was clipped by 5 bases and J by 7 bases, with 18 bases between them. Germline-derived CDR1 and CDR2 are MDHEN and SYDVKM. The CDR3 is 15 residues long. The CDR3 region is CASSPPGTQGNEQFF. CDR3 in DNA: TGTGCCAGCAGTCCGCCAGGGACTCAGGGGAATGAGCAGTTCTTC.

This chain connects TRBV7-2 to TRBJ2-3; D is tentatively TRBD1 or TRBD2 (5 bases each). Trimming cost V 2 bases and J 4 bases, with 16 bases left between them. CDR1 SGHTA and CDR2 FQGNSA come from the germline V gene. CDR3 length: 16 amino acids. The CDR3: CASSLMETVRADTQYF. DNA for the CDR3: TGTGCCAGCAGCTTAATGGAGACAGTGAGGGCAGATACGCAGTATTTT.

The sample holds a few counts of this clonotype. The V gene is TRBV21-1, the J gene TRBJ1-3. TRBV21-1 is listed as a pseudogene. The length of the CDR3 is 16 residues. This CDR3 reads CASSKDWAEAGNTIYF. CDR3 DNA sequence: TGTGCCAGCAGCAAAGATTGGGCAGAGGCTGGAAACACCATATATTTT.

This clonotype was counted a few times. The rearrangement uses TRBV20-1 and TRBJ2-1, with a weak D call TRBD2 (5 bases). The CDR3 runs to 12 residues. The V gene lost 5 bases and the J gene lost 2 bases, with 7 bases spanning the gap. The germline CDR1 and CDR2 sequences are DFQATT and SNEGSKA (reference sequence). This CDR3 reads CSAEAAYNEQFF. CDR3 coding DNA: TGCAGTGCTGAAGCGGCCTACAATGAGCAGTTCTTC.

This clonotype was seen only a few times. The chain has TRBV3-1 and TRBJ1-5; D is ambiguous. The V gene lost 4 bases and the J gene lost 4 bases, with 5 bases spanning the gap. There are 12 residues in the CDR3. Germline loops: CDR1 LGHDT, CDR2 YNNKEL (reference sequence). This CDR3 reads CASSRLNQPQHF. CDR3 DNA sequence: TGTGCCAGCAGCCGATTGAATCAGCCCCAGCATTTT.

This clonotype was counted between two and nine times. The chain recombines TRBV20-1 with TRBJ2-1; no definite D call. V gave up 8 bases and J gave up 6 bases, with 8 bases separating them. CDR3 length: 10 residues. The germline gives CDR1 DFQATT, CDR2 SNEGSKA (reference sequence). The DNA for the CDR3 is TGCAGTTCTAACGGCAATGAGCAGTTCTTC. As protein: CSSNGNEQFF.